This T cell receptor beta chain was sequenced for a study of cytomegalovirus exposure and HLA in healthy donors. At the level of the study: The study's early data release held around 85 million unique TCRs from HLA-typed donors. For the roughly 400 genotyped donors, roughly 80% fell within the Caucasian-associated ancestry cluster. General observations from the study: Differences between HLA loci emerged in a later analysis of TCR association rates, with DRB1 most and HLA-C fewest. Specific recognition of CMV antigens was confirmed in vitro for three chains (all CMV-associated).

A multiplex PCR was run with 60 Vbeta primers and 13 Jbeta primers. The table came from immunoSEQ multiplex PCR; TCRdb's copy has only in-frame clones and leaves some out. The sample holds 200,000 to 250,000 clones, more than 60% seen once. A note on this clone: Its antigen is unidentified.

Germline CDR1 and CDR2: SNHLY and FYNNEI. The ends were cut back, 6 bases at V and 7 bases at J, with 18 bases in the middle. The length of the CDR3 is 15 residues. The chain has TRBV2 and TRBJ1-4; D might be TRBD1 (6 bases). This TCR was recovered from a woman aged 55-75 years in good health and CMV-seropositive. The sample comprised PBMCs. CDR3 sequence (DNA): TGTGCCAGCAGCCCCATGGGGGGGCCGGCTGAAAAACTGTTTTTT. It specifies CASSPMGGPAEKLFF.